Listed below are T cell receptor beta chains from one sample, sequenced in a study of monozygotic twins with inflammatory bowel disease. Each CDR3 protein gets one entry in TCRdb, which reprocessed the 5' RACE reads and gives no DNA. Recorded for this sample: 110,000 to 150,000 distinct CDR3 sequences. The sample taken for sequencing was blood. All receptors come from a human donor with ulcerative colitis or Crohn's disease, or a healthy co-twin of an affected twin (not recorded which). The CDR3 runs from the conserved cysteine through the conserved F or W.

J gene: TRBJ2-3; V gene: TRBV29-1; CDR3 length: 16; CDR3 protein: CSVEVSGTYSTDTQYF
J gene: TRBJ1-3; V gene: TRBV27; CDR3 length: 11; CDR3 protein: CVSGSGNTIYF
J gene: TRBJ1-2; V gene: TRBV20-1; CDR3 length: 15; CDR3 protein: CSARDPLRANYGYTF
J gene: TRBJ2-3; V gene: TRBV5-1; CDR3 length: 13; CDR3 protein: CASGGQATDTQYF
J gene: TRBJ2-7; V gene: TRBV5-4; CDR3 length: 14; CDR3 protein: CASSLVGGTDEQYF
J gene: TRBJ2-3; V gene: TRBV5-1; CDR3 length: 15; CDR3 protein: CASSTDRGSIDTQYF
J gene: TRBJ2-5; V gene: TRBV5-1; CDR3 length: 14; CDR3 protein: CASSLEEIQETQYF
J gene: TRBJ2-1; V gene: TRBV7-9; CDR3 length: 12; CDR3 protein: CASSLAGQGVFF
J gene: TRBJ1-5; V gene: TRBV3-1; CDR3 length: 15; CDR3 protein: CASSPRGLGNQPQHF
J gene: TRBJ2-1; V gene: TRBV29-1; CDR3 length: 14; CDR3 protein: CSVKDRGSYNEQFF
J gene: TRBJ2-2; V gene: TRBV7-3; CDR3 length: 16; CDR3 protein: CASSLHGGSNTGELFF
J gene: TRBJ2-3; V gene: TRBV18; CDR3 length: 13; CDR3 protein: CASFRAGIDTQYF
J gene: TRBJ1-6; V gene: TRBV6-1; CDR3 length: 15; CDR3 protein: CASSKQGANNSPLHF
J gene: TRBJ1-2; V gene: TRBV28; CDR3 length: 14; CDR3 protein: CASSLRLYLYGYTF
J gene: TRBJ2-7; V gene: TRBV2; CDR3 length: 13; CDR3 protein: CASSERGLYEQYF
J gene: TRBJ2-7; V gene: TRBV6-5; CDR3 length: 13; CDR3 protein: CASSYTADHEQYF
J gene: TRBJ2-5; V gene: TRBV12-3/TRBV12-4; CDR3 length: 14; CDR3 protein: CASSFSGTKETQYF
J gene: TRBJ2-7; V gene: TRBV30; CDR3 length: 13; CDR3 protein: CAWSVTSPDEQYF
J gene: TRBJ2-2; V gene: TRBV2; CDR3 length: 14; CDR3 protein: CASTWTPRGGELFF
J gene: TRBJ1-1; V gene: TRBV20-1; CDR3 length: 15; CDR3 protein: CSARDRRGGNTEAFF
J gene: TRBJ2-1; V gene: TRBV14; CDR3 length: 16; CDR3 protein: CASSQGNGISYNEQFF
J gene: TRBJ2-3; V gene: TRBV4-3; CDR3 length: 13; CDR3 protein: CASSLTGRQAQYF
J gene: TRBJ2-3; V gene: TRBV5-1; CDR3 length: 14; CDR3 protein: CASASGSSSDTQYF
J gene: TRBJ1-2; V gene: TRBV28; CDR3 length: 12; CDR3 protein: CASSGQVYGYTF
J gene: TRBJ2-3; V gene: TRBV12-3/TRBV12-4; CDR3 length: 15; CDR3 protein: CASSLAVAGTDTQYF
J gene: TRBJ1-5; V gene: TRBV20-1; CDR3 length: 18; CDR3 protein: CSARDLRGKPGQGNPQHF
J gene: TRBJ2-7; V gene: TRBV20-1; CDR3 length: 15; CDR3 protein: CSARDRLAGMGEQYF
J gene: TRBJ1-6; V gene: TRBV6-1; CDR3 length: 16; CDR3 protein: CASSERGLGSSSPLHF
J gene: TRBJ1-3; V gene: TRBV13; CDR3 length: 15; CDR3 protein: CASSLDRGSGNTIYF
J gene: TRBJ2-6; V gene: TRBV7-9; CDR3 length: 16; CDR3 protein: CASSSRGATGANVLTF
J gene: TRBJ2-5; V gene: TRBV4-1; CDR3 length: 15; CDR3 protein: CASSHPDRDQGAQYF